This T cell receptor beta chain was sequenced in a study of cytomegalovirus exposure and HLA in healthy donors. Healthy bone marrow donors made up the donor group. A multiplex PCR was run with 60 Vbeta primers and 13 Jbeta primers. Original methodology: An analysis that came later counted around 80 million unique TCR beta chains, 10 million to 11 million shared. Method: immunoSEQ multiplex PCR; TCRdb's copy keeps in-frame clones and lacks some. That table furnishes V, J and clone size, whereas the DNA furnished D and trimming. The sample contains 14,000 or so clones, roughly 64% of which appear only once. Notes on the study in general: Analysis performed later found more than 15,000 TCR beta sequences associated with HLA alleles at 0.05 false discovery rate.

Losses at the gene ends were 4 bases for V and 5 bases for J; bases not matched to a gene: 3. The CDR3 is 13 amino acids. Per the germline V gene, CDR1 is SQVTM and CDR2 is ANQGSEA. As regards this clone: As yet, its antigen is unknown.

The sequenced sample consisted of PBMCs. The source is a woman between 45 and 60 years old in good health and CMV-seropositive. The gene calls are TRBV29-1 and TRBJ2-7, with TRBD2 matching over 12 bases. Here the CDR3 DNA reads TGCAGCGTTGCTAGCGGGAGGGCCGACGAGCAGTACTTC. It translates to CSVASGRADEQYF.